Shown below are 17 T cell receptor beta chains from a single sample sequenced in a study of T cells in Graves' hyperthyroidism and ophthalmopathy. Amplified regions were TCR beta CDR3 sequences from RNA transcripts. First-round RT-PCR of the TCR CDR3 relied on the HTBI primer set. TCRdb re-analysed the multiplex PCR reads in MiXCR, keeping a single row per CDR3 protein. Altogether some 690,000 distinct CDR3 sequences are present, about 18% being singletons, with the ten largest covering roughly 16%. The sequenced material came from blood. These receptor sequences come from a middle-aged man with Graves' hyperthyroidism.

Concerning this clonotype itself: It may be a read error: a sequence one base away is much more abundant. V is TRBV11-2 and J is TRBJ2-7; the D gene is possibly TRBD2 (5 bases). V lost 5 bases and J 2 bases, leaving 19 bases between the germline ends. The germline CDR1 and CDR2 sequences are SGHAT and FQNNGV. The CDR3 extends over 16 amino acids. The CDR3 reads CASSLPATGFTYEQYF. The CDR3 bases are TGTGCCAGCAGCCTCCCCGCTACGGGGTTTACCTACGAGCAGTACTTC.

This clonotype has a handful of counts. CDR3 amino acids: CGGVTSGPLSSSYNEQFF. CDR3 coding DNA: TGCGGGGGAGTGACTAGCGGGCCCCTCTCCTCCTCCTACAATGAGCAGTTCTTC. The J gene is TRBJ2-1, the V gene TRBV20-1; 10 bases map to TRBD2. Looked up from germline, CDR1 is DFQATT and CDR2 is SNEGSKA (reference sequence). This CDR3 region has 18 residues.

This clonotype was observed at least ten times. V is TRBV20-1 and J is TRBJ2-1; 7 nucleotides match TRBD1. The CDR3 length is 15 residues. CDR1 DFQATT and CDR2 SNEGSKA come from the germline V gene (reference sequence). Losses at the gene ends were 5 bases for V and 9 bases for J; bases not matched to a gene: 16. CDR3 protein: CSAYRQGKLQVEQFF. CDR3 nucleotides: TGCAGTGCTTACCGACAGGGAAAGTTACAGGTTGAGCAGTTCTTC.

The chain couples TRBV6-1 to TRBJ1-5; 9 nucleotides match TRBD1. The germline CDR1 and CDR2 sequences are MNHNS and SASEGT. The CDR3 has 15 amino acids. V lost 6 bases to trimming and J lost 7 bases; unmatched junction nucleotides: 10. The CDR3 loop reads CASSPGTGTPQPQHF. CDR3 in DNA: TGTGCCAGCAGCCCAGGGACAGGGACCCCCCAGCCCCAGCATTTT.

This clonotype was counted only a few times. The chain uses TRBV20-1 and TRBJ2-3, with 7 bases lining up with TRBD2. CDR1 is DFQATT and CDR2 is SNEGSKA in the germline V gene (reference sequence). This CDR3 comprises 13 residues. V gave up 0 bases and J gave up 4 bases; unmatched junction bases: 1. As DNA, the CDR3 is TGCAGTGCTAGAGACGGGAGGCCAGATACGCAGTATTTT. It is translated as CSARDGRPDTQYF.

With respect to this clonotype: Being one base from a much bigger clone, this may be a read error. Because it lacks the conserved phenylalanine or tryptophan at the end, this CDR3 is likely a read error. The rearrangement links TRBV12-3 or TRBV12-4 to TRBJ2-2; no definite D call. The V end lost 6 bases, the J end lost 6 bases, and 5 bases lay between the germline ends. The CDR3 has 11 residues. This chain's CDR3 is CASSHAGELFC. In DNA form, the CDR3 reads TGTGCCAGCAGCCATGCCGGGGAGCTGTTTTGT.

The sample holds many counts of this clonotype. This chain connects TRBV19 to TRBJ1-5, with 8 bases identical to TRBD1. The CDR3 has 15 amino acids. V lost 3 bases and J lost 4; bases outside the gene matches: 5. Germline assignment: CDR1 LNHDA and CDR2 SQIVND (reference sequence). This chain's CDR3 is CASSMGQGANQPQHF. In DNA, the CDR3 is TGTGCCAGTAGTATGGGGCAGGGGGCAAATCAGCCCCAGCATTTT.

This chain uses TRBV29-1 with TRBJ2-2, with TRBD1 matching 7 bases. The CDR3 runs 18 residues. The germline CDR1 and CDR2 sequences are SQVTM and ANQGSEA. V was clipped by 5 bases and J by 6 bases; unmatched bases: 21. CDR3 DNA: TGCAGCGTTTACACAGGGGAAATGGGGCTCTTCCTCGCCGGGGAGCTGTTTTTT. Protein product: CSVYTGEMGLFLAGELFF.

As regards this clonotype: Possible read error: a much larger clone is one base away. The rearrangement uses TRBV5-1 and TRBJ1-1, with no clear D. This CDR3 contains 15 residues. Germline V gene data show CDR1 as SGHRS and CDR2 as YFSETQ. The CDR3 sequence: CTSSLSGPLGPEAFF. DNA of the CDR3: TGCACCAGCAGCTTGTCAGGACCTCTAGGTCCTGAAGCTTTCTTT.

This clonotype was found a few times. The rearrangement links TRBV28 to TRBJ2-1; TRBD2 matches at 8 bases. Trimming took 1 base from V and 7 from J; bases not matched to a gene: 3. The germline V gene has CDR1 MDHEN and CDR2 SYDVKM. This CDR3 comprises 14 residues. The CDR3 region has the DNA TGTGCCAGCAGTTTATTAGTAGCGGGGAATGAGCAGTTCTTC. Translated, it gives CASSLLVAGNEQFF.

The rearrangement uses TRBV28 and TRBJ1-2; 8 bases agree with TRBD1. This CDR3 contains 16 residues. V trimming: 4 bases; J trimming: 1 base; junction bases outside the gene matches: 8. Germline V CDR1 and CDR2: MDHEN, SYDVKM. CDR3 in amino acids: CASSSRTGRGNYGYTF. The CDR3 DNA follows: TGTGCCAGCAGTTCAAGGACAGGGAGGGGTAACTATGGCTACACCTTC.

The V gene is TRBV29-1, the J gene TRBJ1-1, with no clear D. V lost 7 bases and J 1 base, leaving 13 bases between the germline ends. The CDR3 is 13 residues long. Germline values: CDR1 SQVTM, CDR2 ANQGSEA. CDR3 region: CSALMKWNTEAFF. In nucleotides, the CDR3 is TGCAGCGCCCTGATGAAGTGGAACACTGAAGCTTTCTTT.

The sample holds many counts of this clonotype. This chain joins TRBV24-1 and TRBJ2-7; 8 bases map to TRBD1. CDR1 and CDR2 (germline): KGHDR, SFDVKD. The CDR3 sequence is 15 residues long. V lost 5 bases and J lost 2; bases outside the gene matches: 7. CDR3 region: CATSASGTGTYEQYF. In DNA, the CDR3 is TGTGCCACCAGTGCTTCGGGGACAGGCACCTACGAGCAGTACTTC.

A word on this clonotype: This may be a read error, as it is one base from a much larger clone. This chain links TRBV5-1 with TRBJ1-5, with D possibly matching TRBD1 (6 bases). Looked up from germline, CDR1 is SGHRS and CDR2 is YFSETQ. The CDR3 loop spans 14 amino acids. Written as DNA, the CDR3 is TGCGCCAGCAGCTCGGGGGGCCTTAATCATCCCCAGCATTTT. This sequence encodes CASSSGGLNHPQHF.

This clonotype was counted a few times. V gene TRBV6-1 combines with J gene TRBJ1-5; D is ambiguous. The CDR3 contains 14 residues. The ends were cut back, 5 bases at V and 5 bases at J, with 13 bases in the middle. Germline V gene lookup returns CDR1 MNHNS and CDR2 SASEGT. CDR3 loop: CASSFVTGDQPQHF. DNA for the CDR3: TGTGCCAGCAGTTTTGTCACTGGGGATCAGCCCCAGCATTTT.

In this sample, this clonotype turned up many times. CDR3 region: CSVGRDGEQYF. CDR3 DNA sequence: TGCAGCGTCGGCAGGGACGGCGAGCAGTACTTC. The chain recombines TRBV29-1 with TRBJ2-7; D might be TRBD1 or TRBD2, each matching 5 bases. The CDR3 sequence is 11 residues long. Looked up from germline, CDR1 is SQVTM and CDR2 is ANQGSEA. Trimming took off 6 bases at V and 6 bases at J, with 12 bases between the two ends.

A few counts support this clonotype. V gene TRBV6-5 combines with J gene TRBJ2-5; D is perhaps TRBD1 (6 bases). CDR3 length: 16 amino acids. Trimming pared 2 bases from V and 5 bases from J, leaving 18 bases between. From germline, CDR1 is MNHEY and CDR2 SVGAGI. The CDR3 nucleotides read TGTGCCAGCAGTTACGTCCGCAGGGGCCCCGGGGAGACCCAGTACTTC. It encodes CASSYVRRGPGETQYF.